This T cell receptor beta chain was documented in a study of shared clonotypes between healthy human individuals. Donors were healthy HIV-negative adults without recently reported acute infections or vaccinations. Per the germline V gene, CDR1 is SGHRS and CDR2 is YFSETQ. The CDR3 covers 12 residues. V was trimmed by 3 bases and J by 9 bases, leaving 7 bases between them. Sequencing used immunoSEQ multiplex PCR; TCRdb keeps in-frame clones, though not all of them. This table holds approximately 500,000 clones, 95% to 97% found once. Material: naive CD4+ T cells sorted from blood. Subset: CD45RA+ positively selected. The chain couples TRBV5-1 to TRBJ1-6; D is unclear. This receptor was identified in a woman in her thirties in good health. CDR3: CASSSTGSPLHF. CDR3 in DNA: TGCGCCAGCAGCTCTACTGGTTCACCCCTCCACTTT.